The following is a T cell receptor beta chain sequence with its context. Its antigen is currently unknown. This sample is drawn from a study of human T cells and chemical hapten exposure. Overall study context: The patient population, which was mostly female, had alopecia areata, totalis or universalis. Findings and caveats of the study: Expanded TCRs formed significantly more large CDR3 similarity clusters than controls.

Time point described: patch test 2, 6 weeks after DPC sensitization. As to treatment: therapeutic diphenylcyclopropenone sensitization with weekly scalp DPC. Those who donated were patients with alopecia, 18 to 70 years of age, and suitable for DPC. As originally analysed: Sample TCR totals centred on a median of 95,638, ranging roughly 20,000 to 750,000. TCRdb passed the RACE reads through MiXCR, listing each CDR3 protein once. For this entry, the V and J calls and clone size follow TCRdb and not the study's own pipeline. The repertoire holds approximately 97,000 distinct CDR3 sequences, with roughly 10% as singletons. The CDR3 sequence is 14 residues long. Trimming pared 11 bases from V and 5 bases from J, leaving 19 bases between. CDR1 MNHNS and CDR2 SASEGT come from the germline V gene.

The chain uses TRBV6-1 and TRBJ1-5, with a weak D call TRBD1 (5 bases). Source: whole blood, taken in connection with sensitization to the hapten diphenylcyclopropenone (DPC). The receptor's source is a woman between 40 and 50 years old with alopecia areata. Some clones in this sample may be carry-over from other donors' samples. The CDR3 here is CAGSKTGGDQPQHF. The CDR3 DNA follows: TGTGCCGGATCGAAAACGGGGGGAGATCAGCCCCAGCATTTT.